This TCR beta chain is drawn from a study of read filtering for tumor transcriptome and immune sequencing. This library used roughly 400 ng RNA and molecular barcoded adaptors spanning alpha/delta and beta/gamma chains. From the reads, TCRdb called clonotypes with MiXCR, one entry per CDR3 protein. Of 5,000 to 6,500 distinct CDR3 sequences detected, about a quarter appear once; the ten largest clones hold approximately 48%. CDR1 is SGHTA and CDR2 is FQGNSA in the germline V gene. V gave up 6 bases and J gave up 4 bases, with 12 bases separating them. There are 13 residues in the CDR3. In its sample, this clonotype was seen many times.

The chain is built from TRBV7-2 and TRBJ1-1; maybe TRBD1 (6 bases). This clonotype was obtained from a donor at least 40 years old with multiple myeloma. What was sequenced was a population of CD138-negative cells sorted from bone marrow. In nucleotides, the CDR3 is TGTGCCAGCAGATTTAGAGGGGGCACTGAAGCTTTCTTT. This codes for CASRFRGGTEAFF.